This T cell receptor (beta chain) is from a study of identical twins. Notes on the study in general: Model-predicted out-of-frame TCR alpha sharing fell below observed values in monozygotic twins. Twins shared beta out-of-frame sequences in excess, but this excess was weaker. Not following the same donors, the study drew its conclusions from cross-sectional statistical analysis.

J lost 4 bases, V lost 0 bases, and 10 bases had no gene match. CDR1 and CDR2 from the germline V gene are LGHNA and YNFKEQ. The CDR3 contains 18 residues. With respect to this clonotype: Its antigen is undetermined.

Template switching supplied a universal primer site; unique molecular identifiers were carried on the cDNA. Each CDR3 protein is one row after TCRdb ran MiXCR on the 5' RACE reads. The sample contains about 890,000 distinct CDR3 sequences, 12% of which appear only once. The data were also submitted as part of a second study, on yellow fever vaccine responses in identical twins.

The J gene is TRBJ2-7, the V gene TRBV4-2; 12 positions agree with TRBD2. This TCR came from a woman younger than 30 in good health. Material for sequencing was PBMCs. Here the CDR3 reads CASSQDDPTSGSIYEQYF. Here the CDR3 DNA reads TGTGCCAGCAGCCAAGATGACCCGACTAGCGGGAGTATTTACGAGCAGTACTTC.